The clone carrying this TCR beta chain came up a few times. Its target is not known. These data originate in a study of T-cell memory formation after mild COVID-19. About the research overall: Clusters were largely donor specific. Study outcomes and limitations: Confirmation of SARS-CoV-2 specificity was lacking for second-wave clones peaking day 37. Researchers report contracting CD4+ clones mostly in CM and EM, with CD8+ clones in EMRA. Some responding clones appeared in pre-infection memory, suggesting cross-reactive memory joined.

Trimming at V came to 9 bases and at J to 3 bases, leaving 13 bases not matched to a gene. The length of the CDR3 is 17 residues. The V gene's germline CDR1 is MNHEY and CDR2 SVGEGT. TCRdb re-called the 5' RACE reads through MiXCR, storing one row per CDR3 protein. The sample consists of about 140,000 distinct CDR3 sequences, 11% to 15% of them appearing once. Material: PBMCs or a T cell subset sorted from them (not recorded which). The chain has TRBV6-2 or TRBV6-3 and TRBJ2-7, with 14 bases that match TRBD2. This sequence originates from an adult woman who had mild COVID-19 (a few samples of this study predate the infection). Cell type and time point are not known. The CDR3 loop reads CASKPGLAGVLGYEQYF. The DNA for the CDR3 is TGTGCCAGTAAACCGGGACTAGCGGGAGTATTGGGCTACGAGCAGTACTTC.